These 28 T cell receptor beta chains share one sample of origin, sequenced in a study of regulatory T cells in long-lasting Graves disease (dated by TCRdb to the early 2020s). Read against the paper, the sample's time point label means: newly diagnosed GD, antithyroid drugs for less than 3 months. RNA was extracted from PBMCs in TRIzol for both TCR sequencing and RNA sequencing. Libraries were constructed by multiplex PCR. Instrument used: Illumina HiSeq 4000. To build TCR beta libraries, CDR3 regions were amplified by Arm-PCR using iRepertoire HTBI primers. TCRdb reprocessing: public reads trimmed at Q25 with fastp, clones called with MiXCR, in-frame beta chains kept. Rows merge per CDR3 protein into single entries with the most common DNA and genes. This sample gives hundreds of thousands of distinct CDR3 sequences in total; approximately 12% of them show up just once. Roughly a tenth of the sample is held by the ten biggest clonotypes.

Another study also made use of these data, one on T cells in Graves' hyperthyroidism and ophthalmopathy.

This sample comprised peripheral blood mononuclear cells (PBMCs), obtained at new diagnosis, from a patient treated with antithyroid drugs. The receptors come from a man aged 25-45 years with Graves disease. Donor details come from another sample of the same person, matched by shared clones.

The table lists this clonotype with many counts. This chain connects TRBV29-1 to TRBJ1-1; D unresolved. The V end was cut by 6 bases, the J end by 3 bases, with 11 bases between. CDR3 length: 12 amino acids. Per the germline V gene, CDR1 is SQVTM and CDR2 is ANQGSEA. The DNA of the CDR3 is TGCAGCGTGGTGACCTTTTACACTGAAGCTTTCTTT. It encodes CSVVTFYTEAFF.

Many counts were recorded for this clonotype. The V call is TRBV27, the J call TRBJ2-5; D uncertain. V was cut by 5 bases and J by 2 bases, with 9 bases left in between. The CDR3 runs 13 residues. Germline lookup yields CDR1 MNHEY and CDR2 SMNVEV (reference sequence). CDR3 in amino acids: CASSIRSQETQYF. The DNA of the CDR3 is TGTGCCAGCAGTATCCGGAGTCAAGAGACCCAGTACTTC.

This clonotype was seen only a few times. The rearrangement uses TRBV7-8 and TRBJ2-3, with D maybe TRBD2 (5 bases). The CDR3 extends over 12 amino acids. Trimming left V 10 bases short and J 2 bases short, with 10 bases between. Germline-derived CDR1 and CDR2 are SGHVS and FQNEAQ. This chain's CDR3 is CAIGLLTDTQYF. The DNA for the CDR3 is TGTGCCATTGGACTGCTCACAGATACGCAGTATTTT.

This clonotype has ten or more counts. The J gene is TRBJ2-7, the V gene TRBV7-9, with 10 bases identical to TRBD2. V lost 0 bases to trimming and J lost 5 bases; unmatched junction nucleotides: 1. This CDR3 is built from 14 residues. CDR1 and CDR2 from the germline V gene are SEHNR and FQNEAQ (reference sequence). The CDR3 protein is CASSLALAGDEQYF. The CDR3 DNA follows: TGTGCCAGCAGCTTAGCCCTAGCGGGAGACGAGCAGTACTTC.

The J gene is TRBJ2-3, the V gene TRBV27; TRBD2 matches 8 bases. The CDR3 is 16 residues long. With V trimmed by 5 bases and J by 0 bases, 7 bases remained unmatched. Germline loops: CDR1 MNHEY, CDR2 SMNVEV (reference sequence). CDR3: CASSPGASGSTDTQYF. The CDR3 region has the DNA TGTGCCAGCAGTCCGGGGGCTAGCGGGAGCACAGATACGCAGTATTTT.

This clonotype has at least ten counts. This chain joins TRBV3-1 and TRBJ2-1; 7 nucleotides agree with TRBD1. CDR3 size: 15 residues. The trim removed 2 bases at V and 0 bases at J, leaving 1 base unmatched. Germline CDR1 and CDR2: LGHDT and YNNKEL (reference sequence). The CDR3 sequence: CASSQRGLSYNEQFF. The CDR3 bases are TGTGCCAGCAGCCAAAGGGGGCTCTCCTACAATGAGCAGTTCTTC.

The sample holds many counts of this clonotype. V is TRBV2 and J is TRBJ2-1; 10 bases are shared with TRBD2. Germline CDR1 SNHLY, CDR2 FYNNEI. This CDR3 is built from 14 residues. V dropped 8 bases and J dropped 4; count of bases not matched to a gene: 5. This CDR3 reads CASQLAGLYNEQFF. CDR3 in DNA: TGTGCCAGCCAACTAGCGGGGCTTTACAATGAGCAGTTCTTC.

Concerning this clonotype: The junction departs from the called germline gene at one end, perhaps through a read error. The CDR3 DNA follows: TGTGCCAGCAGTTTATCGATAGCACTCCAAAACATTCAGCACTTC. Residues: CASSLSIALQNIQHF. The chain carries TRBV27 and TRBJ2-4, with D hard to call. The CDR3 loop spans 15 amino acids. Germline-derived CDR1 and CDR2 are MNHEY and SMNVEV (reference sequence).

CDR3 bases: TGTGCCTGGAGTGTAGCACTATTTGATGAAAAACTGTTTTTT. Translating it yields CAWSVALFDEKLFF. The chain combines TRBV30 with TRBJ1-4; D is uncertain. V dropped 0 bases and J dropped 6 bases, with 11 bases sitting between them. CDR1 GTSNPN and CDR2 SVGIG come from the germline V gene (reference sequence). This CDR3 comprises 14 residues.

This clonotype was counted at least ten times. V gene TRBV7-9 combines with J gene TRBJ1-2, with 10 bases fitting TRBD1. Trimming cost V 5 bases and J 3 bases; bases outside gene matches: 18. The CDR3 totals 19 residues. Per germline, CDR1 SEHNR and CDR2 FQNEAQ (reference sequence). The CDR3 bases are TGTGCCAGCAGCAGTCACGCATTATGGGGACAGGGGAGGTACTATGGCTACACCTTC. It is translated as CASSSHALWGQGRYYGYTF.

This clonotype was picked up one time. This may stem from a read error, because a much larger clone lies one nucleotide away. The CDR3 carries no conserved terminal phenylalanine or tryptophan, so it likely arises from a read error. The V call is TRBV28, the J call TRBJ1-2; D gene unclear. Trimming stripped 5 bases from V and 2 bases from J, with 12 bases between. The CDR3 has 14 amino acids. The germline CDR1 and CDR2 sequences are MDHEN and SYDVKM. CDR3 protein: CASSLTAGNYGYTL. CDR3 in DNA: TGTGCCAGCAGTCTTACGGCGGGGAACTATGGCTACACCCTC.

In this sample, this clonotype turned up many times. V is TRBV3-1 and J is TRBJ2-1; D remains ambiguous. CDR1 is LGHDT and CDR2 is YNNKEL in the germline V gene (reference sequence). The CDR3 spans 16 residues. Trimming took 0 bases from V and 4 from J, leaving 13 bases between them. The CDR3 region is CASSQEVATLYNEQFF. The CDR3 nucleotides are TGTGCCAGCAGCCAAGAAGTGGCTACCCTTTACAATGAGCAGTTCTTC.

V usage is TRBV6-1 and J usage is TRBJ1-5; 8 nucleotides align to TRBD1. Germline V gene sequence: CDR1 MNHNS, CDR2 SASEGT. V shed 5 bases, J shed 7 bases, and the junction held 1 base outside the gene matches. CDR3 length: 12 residues. CDR3 DNA sequence: TGTGCCAGCAGTCGGACAGGGCAGCCCCAGCATTTT. The encoded protein is CASSRTGQPQHF.

This clonotype occurred a few times. The gene calls are TRBV11-3 and TRBJ1-1, with TRBD1 as a possible D gene (5 bases). This CDR3 has 18 amino acids. V was shortened by 2 bases and J by 4 bases, with 23 bases between the two germline ends. Germline loops: CDR1 SGHNT, CDR2 YENEEA. The chain's CDR3 is CASSLKARGTLAGTEAFF. The CDR3 DNA sequence: TGTGCCAGCAGCTTAAAGGCGAGGGGAACACTGGCGGGCACTGAAGCTTTCTTT.

Ten or more counts support this clonotype. CDR3 nucleotides: TGCAGCGCCTCAGGGGGCGGGACTGAAGCTTTCTTT. Translated: CSASGGGTEAFF. The genes are TRBV29-1 and TRBJ1-1, with TRBD1 identical over 8 bases. Germline lookup yields CDR1 SQVTM and CDR2 ANQGSEA. The CDR3 is made up of 12 amino acids. V gave up 7 bases and J gave up 5 bases; unmatched junction bases: 6.

This chain links TRBV29-1 with TRBJ1-1; D might be TRBD1 (5 bases). Trimming left V 4 bases short and J 1 base short, with 13 bases between. The CDR3 has 14 residues. Germline CDR1 is SQVTM and CDR2 is ANQGSEA. This CDR3 reads CSVAQGRENTEAFF. DNA of the CDR3: TGCAGCGTTGCCCAGGGACGGGAGAACACTGAAGCTTTCTTT.

This clonotype was observed a single time. For the CDR3, the DNA is TGTGCCAGCAGCCTCGGGCCTTCGAGCCCTGAAGCTTTCTTT. This gives the protein CASSLGPSSPEAFF. The chain has TRBV7-3 and TRBJ1-1; unclear D gene. CDR3 size: 14 residues. CDR1 SGHTA and CDR2 FQGTGA come from the germline V gene. Trimming pared 5 bases from V and 6 bases from J, leaving 16 bases between.

This clonotype was recorded at least ten times. V and J are TRBV2 and TRBJ1-5; tentative D call: TRBD1 (5 bases). Trimming took off 6 bases at V and 0 bases at J, with 12 bases between the two ends. This CDR3 has 15 residues. From germline, CDR1 is SNHLY and CDR2 FYNNEI. CDR3 in amino acids: CASRRTTYSNQPQHF. The CDR3 DNA reads TGTGCCAGCAGAAGGACAACTTATAGCAATCAGCCCCAGCATTTT.

In regard to this clonotype: This may come from a read error, since a much larger clone is one base off. CDR3 in DNA: TGTGCCAGCAGTTTAGCTACTAACTATGGCTACACCTTC. Translation: CASSLATNYGYTF. The chain recombines TRBV27 with TRBJ1-2; D remains unclear. Germline V gene sequence: CDR1 MNHEY, CDR2 SMNVEV (reference sequence). The CDR3 sequence is 13 residues long. V gave up 2 bases and J gave up 0 bases, with 4 bases separating them.

The chain is built from TRBV20-1 and TRBJ1-5; 8 bases agree with TRBD1. The CDR3 spans 14 residues. The V and J ends lost 3 bases and 4 bases, in that order; junction bases with no gene match: 5. The V gene's germline CDR1 is DFQATT and CDR2 SNEGSKA (reference sequence). The CDR3 loop reads CSARPDRGNQPQHF. Written as DNA, the CDR3 is TGCAGTGCTAGGCCCGACAGGGGAAATCAGCCCCAGCATTTT.

The table lists this clonotype with many counts. The rearrangement uses TRBV5-5 and TRBJ2-1, with 12 bases lining up with TRBD2. The CDR3 loop spans 16 amino acids. Per the germline V gene, CDR1 is SGHKS and CDR2 is YYEKEE (reference sequence). J gave up 9 bases and V 0 bases, and 7 bases lay outside the gene matches. CDR3 loop: CASSLETSGRTAEQFF. CDR3 coding DNA: TGTGCCAGCAGCTTGGAGACTAGCGGGAGAACCGCTGAGCAGTTCTTC. Variable domain in full (rest from reference TRBV5-5 and TRBJ2-1): DAGVTQSPTHLIKTRGQQVTLRCSPISGHKSVSWYQQVLGQGPQFIFQYYEKEERGRGNFPDRFSARQFPNYSSELNVNALLLGDSALYLCASSLETSGRTAEQFFGPGTRLTVL.

This clonotype was seen ten or more times. This chain connects TRBV20-1 to TRBJ1-5; no clear D. V shed 4 bases and J shed 0 bases, with 13 bases lying between them. From germline, CDR1 is DFQATT and CDR2 SNEGSKA (reference sequence). The CDR3 loop spans 15 amino acids. The CDR3 region is CSAIGQPYSNQPQHF. The CDR3 coding sequence is TGCAGTGCTATAGGGCAGCCCTATAGCAATCAGCCCCAGCATTTT.

Ten or more counts support this clonotype. The chain carries TRBV12-3 or TRBV12-4 and TRBJ2-5; unclear D gene. The CDR3 is 13 residues long. V was trimmed by 0 bases and J by 4 bases, leaving 6 bases between them. The CDR3 coding sequence is TGTGCCAGCAGTTTAGCGGGTTCAGAGACCCAGTACTTC. This codes for CASSLAGSETQYF.

This clonotype came up many times. V and J are TRBV5-6 and TRBJ1-4; TRBD1 aligns across 7 bases. Germline CDR1 and CDR2: SGHDT and YYEEEE. The CDR3 is made up of 14 amino acids. V lost 4 bases to trimming and J lost 1 base; unmatched junction nucleotides: 1. CDR3: CASSRQGTNEKLFF. The CDR3 DNA sequence: TGTGCCAGCAGCCGACAGGGAACTAATGAAAAACTGTTTTTT.

This clonotype was counted ten times or more. The rearrangement links TRBV20-1 to TRBJ2-5, with unresolved D. CDR1 and CDR2 (germline): DFQATT, SNEGSKA (reference sequence). The CDR3 contains 12 residues. V lost 1 base, J lost 5 bases, and 8 bases lay in between. For the CDR3, the DNA is TGCAGTGCTAGAGGGAAGCGTGAGACCCAGTACTTC. Amino acid sequence: CSARGKRETQYF.

This clonotype was detected many times. The chain combines TRBV5-1 with TRBJ2-5; D ambiguous. With 1 base removed from V and 5 bases from J, the gap between germline ends came to 9 bases. This CDR3 has 13 amino acids. Germline assignment: CDR1 SGHRS and CDR2 YFSETQ. The CDR3 coding sequence is TGCGCCAGCAGCTTGCCGACCTATGAGACCCAGTACTTC. Translation gives CASSLPTYETQYF.

The sample holds many counts of this clonotype. This chain connects TRBV11-3 to TRBJ2-1; D not resolved. V lost 0 bases, J lost 8 bases, and 8 bases lay in between. Germline V gives CDR1 SGHNT, CDR2 YENEEA. The length of the CDR3 is 13 residues. CDR3 amino acids: CASSLEPVYEQFF. The CDR3 bases are TGTGCCAGCAGCTTAGAGCCAGTCTATGAGCAGTTCTTC.

This clonotype was observed many times. V gene TRBV29-1 combines with J gene TRBJ2-7, with TRBD1 matching 7 bases. Germline V gives CDR1 SQVTM, CDR2 ANQGSEA. Trimming at V came to 6 bases and at J to 2 bases, leaving 13 bases not matched to a gene. This CDR3 has 15 amino acids. The CDR3 region has the DNA TGCAGCGTAGACGTCAGGGGGTCATCAACCTACGAGCAGTACTTC. Translated, it gives CSVDVRGSSTYEQYF.